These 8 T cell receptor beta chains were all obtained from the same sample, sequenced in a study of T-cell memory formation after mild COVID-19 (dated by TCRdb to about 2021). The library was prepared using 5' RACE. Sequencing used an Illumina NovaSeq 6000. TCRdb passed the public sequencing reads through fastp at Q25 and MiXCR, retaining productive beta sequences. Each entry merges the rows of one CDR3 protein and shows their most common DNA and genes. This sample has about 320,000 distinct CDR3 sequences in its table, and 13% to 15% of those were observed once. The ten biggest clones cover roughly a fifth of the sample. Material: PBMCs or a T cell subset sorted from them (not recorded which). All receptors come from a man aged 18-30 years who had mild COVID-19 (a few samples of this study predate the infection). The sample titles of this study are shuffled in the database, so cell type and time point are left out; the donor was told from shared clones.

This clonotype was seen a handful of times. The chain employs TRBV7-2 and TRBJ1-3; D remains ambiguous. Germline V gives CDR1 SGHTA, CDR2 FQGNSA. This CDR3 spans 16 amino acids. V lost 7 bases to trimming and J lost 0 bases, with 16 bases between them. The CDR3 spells CASTQSSLPSGNTIYF. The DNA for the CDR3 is TGTGCCAGCACCCAAAGTTCTCTTCCCTCTGGAAACACCATATATTTT.

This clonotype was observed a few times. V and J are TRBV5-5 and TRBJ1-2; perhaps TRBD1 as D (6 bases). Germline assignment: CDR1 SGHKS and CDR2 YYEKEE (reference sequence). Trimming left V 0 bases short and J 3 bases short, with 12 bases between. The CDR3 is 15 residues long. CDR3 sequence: CASSLEYRDYYGYTF. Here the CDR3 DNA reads TGTGCCAGCAGCTTGGAGTACAGGGACTACTATGGCTACACCTTC. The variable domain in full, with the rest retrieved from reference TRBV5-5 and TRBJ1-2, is DAGVTQSPTHLIKTRGQQVTLRCSPISGHKSVSWYQQVLGQGPQFIFQYYEKEERGRGNFPDRFSARQFPNYSSELNVNALLLGDSALYLCASSLEYRDYYGYTFGSGTRLTVV.

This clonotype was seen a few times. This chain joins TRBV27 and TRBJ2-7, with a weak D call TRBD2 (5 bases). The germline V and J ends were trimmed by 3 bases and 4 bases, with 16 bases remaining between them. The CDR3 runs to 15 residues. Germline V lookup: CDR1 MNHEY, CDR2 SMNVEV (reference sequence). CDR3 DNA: TGTGCCAGCAGTTTGTCTCTCGGGCGCGGGTACGAGCAGTACTTC. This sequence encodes CASSLSLGRGYEQYF.

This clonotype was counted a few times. This chain's CDR3 is CASSQIDRPVGNTIYF. The CDR3 region has the DNA TGTGCCAGCAGCCAGATCGACAGGCCGGTGGGAAACACCATATATTTT. This chain connects TRBV2 to TRBJ1-3, with a weak D call TRBD1 (6 bases). The V gene's germline CDR1 is SNHLY and CDR2 FYNNEI. Between the trimmed V and J ends, which lost 6 bases and 4 bases, there was a span of 19 bases. This CDR3 contains 16 residues.

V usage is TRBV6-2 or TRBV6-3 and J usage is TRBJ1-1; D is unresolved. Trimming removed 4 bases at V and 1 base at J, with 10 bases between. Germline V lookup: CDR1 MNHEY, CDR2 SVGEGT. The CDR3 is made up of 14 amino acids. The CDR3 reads CASSSPSGNTEAFF. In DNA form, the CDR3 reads TGTGCCAGCAGTTCCCCCTCCGGGAACACTGAAGCTTTCTTT.

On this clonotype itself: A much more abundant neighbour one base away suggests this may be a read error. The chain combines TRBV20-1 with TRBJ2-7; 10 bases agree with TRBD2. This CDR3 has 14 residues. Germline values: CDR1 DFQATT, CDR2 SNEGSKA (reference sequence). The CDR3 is CSAPSGGNPYEQCF. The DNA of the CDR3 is TGCAGTGCACCTAGCGGGGGCAACCCCTACGAGCAGTGCTTC.

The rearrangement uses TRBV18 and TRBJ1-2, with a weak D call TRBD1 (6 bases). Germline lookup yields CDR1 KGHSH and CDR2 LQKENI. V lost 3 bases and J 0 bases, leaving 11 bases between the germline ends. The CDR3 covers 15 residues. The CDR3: CASSPWPGANYGYTF. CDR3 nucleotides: TGTGCCAGCTCACCCTGGCCAGGGGCTAACTATGGCTACACCTTC.

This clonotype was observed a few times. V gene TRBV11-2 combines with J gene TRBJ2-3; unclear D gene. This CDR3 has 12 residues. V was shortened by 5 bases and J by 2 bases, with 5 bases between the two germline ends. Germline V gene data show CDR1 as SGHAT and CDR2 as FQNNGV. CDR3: CASSQYTDTQYF. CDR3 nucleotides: TGTGCCAGCAGCCAATACACAGATACGCAGTATTTT.